The rows below give T cell receptor beta chains drawn from one sample of a study of T cell responses to AZD1222 COVID-19 vaccine. Clones were read by immunoSEQ multiplex PCR, and TCRdb kept only the in-frame ones, dropping some. The repertoire holds about 160,000 clones, about nine tenths seen once, with around 4.9% in the top ten. The material was peripheral blood, obtained on day 0 of AZD1222 vaccination. The receptors were sampled from an adult in good health. CDR3s include the opening cysteine and the closing phenylalanine or tryptophan. A D gene is named only where the DNA matches it firmly. The size entry is marked missing in some rows and otherwise reads once, few, many or a size class.

j_call d_call clone_size v_call cdr3_nt cdr3_aa
TRBJ2-5 TRBD1 NA TRBV6-5 TGTGCCAGCAGTTGGGACAGGGTGCAAGAGACCCAGTACTTC CASSWDRVQETQYF
TRBJ2-3 TRBD2 NA TRBV7-3 TGTGCCAGCAGCTTGTGGGAGGGCGATACGCAGTATTTT CASSLWEGDTQYF
TRBJ1-2 TRBD1 NA TRBV6-5 TGTGCCAGCAGTCAGACAGGGAATGGCTACACCTTC CASSQTGNGYTF
TRBJ2-7 TRBD2 NA TRBV5-1 TGCGCCAGCAGCTCTAGGACTAGCGGGAGTACCGAGCAGTACTTC CASSSRTSGSTEQYF
TRBJ1-3 TRBD1 NA TRBV11-2 TGTGCCAGCAGCCCCCGGACAGGAGCAAGGGGAAACACCATATATTTT CASSPRTGARGNTIYF
TRBJ1-1 NA NA TRBV4-1 TGCGCCAGCAGCCAAGGTGAGGGTTCGGGCACTGAAGCTTTCTTT CASSQGEGSGTEAFF
TRBJ1-5 TRBD1 few TRBV5-1 TGCGCCAGCAGCTTGGGACAGGGGAGCAATCAGCCCCAGCATTTT CASSLGQGSNQPQHF
TRBJ1-4 TRBD1 few TRBV7-2 TGTGCCAGCAGCATAGGTGACAGGGATGGGGAAAAACTGTTTTTT CASSIGDRDGEKLFF
TRBJ2-1 NA NA TRBV24-1 TGTGCCACCAGTGATTTCCTGAGAGCCGTTGAGCAGTTCTTC CATSDFLRAVEQFF
TRBJ1-2 NA NA TRBV6-5 TGTGCCAGCAGTTACTCGGGGGAGGGGAACTATGGCTACACCTTC CASSYSGEGNYGYTF
TRBJ2-5 NA NA TRBV14 TGTGCCAGCAGCCAATTAGGAAGGTTCTTACAAGAGACCCAGTACTTC CASSQLGRFLQETQYF
TRBJ1-1 TRBD1 NA TRBV12-3/TRBV12-4 TGTGCCAGCAGAAGACAGGGGTTCACTGAAGCTTTCTTT CASRRQGFTEAFF
TRBJ2-5 NA NA TRBV5-1 TGCGCCAGCAGCTTGTTAGAGACCCAGTACTTC CASSLLETQYF
TRBJ1-5 NA NA TRBV7-2 TGTGCCAGCAGCTTCCAGGGGAATCAGCCCCAGCATTTT CASSFQGNQPQHF
TRBJ2-1 TRBD2 NA TRBV4-2 TGTGCCAGCAGCCCTCGTGGAGCGGGACCCTACAATGAGCAGTTCTTC CASSPRGAGPYNEQFF
TRBJ2-7 NA NA TRBV7-2 TGTGCCAGCGGTTCTGGCGGCGAGCAGTACTTC CASGSGGEQYF